This T cell receptor beta chain was sequenced in a study of neurological immune-mediated disorders. The study's findings and limits: In HTLV-1-associated myelopathy, TCR clonal expansion was greatest, whereas multiple sclerosis had the least, falling below healthy controls.

The cDNA was synthesized by 5'RACE incorporating 10-nucleotide random UMIs. TCRdb reanalysed the 5' RACE reads using MiXCR and keeps one entry per CDR3 protein. The table has approximately 50,000 distinct CDR3 sequences, approximately 6.2% seen once; the top ten hold approximately 1.5%. This clonotype appeared many times. Antigen unknown. Sequencing was done on a sample of CD4+ T cells from blood. This clonotype was sampled from a woman younger than 35 with multiple sclerosis.

The CDR3 loop reads CSASEGGGGLETQYF. CDR3 bases: TGCAGTGCTAGTGAAGGTGGCGGGGGACTAGAGACCCAGTACTTC. The rearrangement links TRBV20-1 to TRBJ2-5, with 7 bases aligning to TRBD2. This CDR3 comprises 15 residues. From germline, CDR1 is DFQATT and CDR2 SNEGSKA (reference sequence). Germline trimming cut 3 bases from V and 4 bases from J; bases unmatched to any gene: 11.